These 10 T cell receptor beta chains were sequenced from one sample in a study of patients and donors after allogeneic stem cell transplantation. A single record per CDR3 protein comes from TCRdb applying MiXCR to the RT-PCR reads. The data show about 16,000 distinct CDR3 sequences, under 35% seen once. Sequenced input: blood, either unsorted or a sorted T cell fraction (not recorded which). Source of these receptors: a human donor who was either an allogeneic HSCT recipient or a stem cell or donor lymphocyte infusion donor (not recorded which). It is not recorded whose cells these are; they may come from a transplant donor.

This chain joins TRBV4-1 and TRBJ1-3; tentative D call: TRBD1 (5 bases). V gave up 2 bases and J gave up 5 bases, with 13 bases separating them. The length of the CDR3 is 15 residues. Germline CDR1 MGHRA, CDR2 YSYEKL. The CDR3 protein is CASSQMGKGRNTIYF. CDR3 DNA: TGCGCCAGCAGCCAAATGGGGAAGGGGAGAAACACCATATATTTT.

This clonotype appeared a few times. The chain employs TRBV12-3 or TRBV12-4 and TRBJ2-7, with D possibly being TRBD2 (7 bases). V was pared by 7 bases and J by 4 bases, with 14 bases between. CDR3 length: 13 amino acids. The CDR3 sequence: CASTRGAPYEQYF. CDR3 in DNA: TGTGCCAGCACCCGGGGGGCCCCGTACGAGCAGTACTTC.

This chain joins TRBV4-1 and TRBJ2-7; D tentatively reads TRBD1 or TRBD2 (5 bases each). Per the germline V gene, CDR1 is MGHRA and CDR2 is YSYEKL. The CDR3 covers 13 residues. The V end was cut by 4 bases, the J end by 3 bases, with 10 bases between. CDR3 nucleotides: TGCGCCAGCAGCCTCCGGGACCGCTACGAGCAGTACTTC. Translation: CASSLRDRYEQYF.

CDR3 region: CSVEVAAMKGYTF. CDR3 bases: TGCAGCGTTGAAGTGGCAGCGATGAAAGGCTACACCTTC. The J gene is TRBJ1-2, the V gene TRBV29-1; D gene uncertain. Trimming left V 1 base short and J 8 bases short, with 14 bases between. This CDR3 has 13 residues. The germline V gene encodes CDR1 SQVTM and CDR2 ANQGSEA.

There are many counts of this clonotype. The chain employs TRBV7-9 and TRBJ1-1; D uncertain. Germline CDR1 SEHNR, CDR2 FQNEAQ (reference sequence). This CDR3 is built from 14 residues. V lost 2 bases and J lost 1, with 8 bases in between. Here the CDR3 DNA reads TGTGCCAGCAGCTTACACGGACCGAACACTGAAGCTTTCTTT. This encodes CASSLHGPNTEAFF.

This clonotype showed up just a few times. CDR3 region: CASSREGYTF. The CDR3 coding sequence is TGTGCCAGCAGCCGGGAGGGCTACACCTTC. The V and J genes are TRBV12-3 or TRBV12-4 and TRBJ1-2; D not certain. V was clipped by 6 bases and J by 8 bases, with 7 bases between them. The CDR3 consists of 10 residues.

This clonotype was observed a few times. This chain joins TRBV10-3 and TRBJ1-4; a possible D gene is TRBD1 (5 bases). Germline V gene data show CDR1 as ENHRY and CDR2 as SYGVKD. V lost 5 bases, J lost 5 bases, and 9 bases lay in between. CDR3 size: 13 residues. The CDR3: CAISLTGNEKLFF. The CDR3 DNA follows: TGTGCCATCAGTCTAACAGGAAATGAAAAACTGTTTTTT.

Many counts were recorded for this clonotype. V usage is TRBV20-1 and J usage is TRBJ1-1; unclear D gene. CDR1 DFQATT and CDR2 SNEGSKA come from the germline V gene (reference sequence). Trimming left V 5 bases short and J 8 bases short, with 12 bases between. The CDR3 contains 11 residues. CDR3 nucleotides: TGCAGTGCTGAGACGGTTGAGGAAGCTTTCTTT. Its protein product is CSAETVEEAFF.

CDR3 sequence reads: CASSRTLRYGYTF. DNA for the CDR3: TGCGCCAGCAGCCGGACCCTCCGCTATGGCTACACCTTC. This chain connects TRBV5-1 to TRBJ1-2; D not certain. V was trimmed by 4 bases and J by 4 bases, leaving 11 bases between them. The CDR3 covers 13 residues. Germline loops: CDR1 SGHRS, CDR2 YFSETQ. Combining the CDR3 with reference TRBV5-1 and TRBJ1-2 gives the whole variable domain KAGVTQTPRYLIKTRGQQVTLSCSPISGHRSVSWYQQTPGQGLQFLFEYFSETQRNKGNFPGRFSGRQFSNSRSEMNVSTLELGDSALYLCASSRTLRYGYTFGSGTRLTVV.

This clonotype was observed at least ten times. The chain couples TRBV27 to TRBJ1-6, with TRBD1 as a possible D gene (5 bases). Germline CDR1 and CDR2: MNHEY and SMNVEV (reference sequence). Trimming took off 8 bases at V and 13 bases at J, with 12 bases between the two ends. The CDR3 sequence is 11 residues long. The chain's CDR3 is CASGTVVPLHF. The DNA for the CDR3 is TGTGCCAGCGGGACCGTTGTTCCCCTCCACTTT.